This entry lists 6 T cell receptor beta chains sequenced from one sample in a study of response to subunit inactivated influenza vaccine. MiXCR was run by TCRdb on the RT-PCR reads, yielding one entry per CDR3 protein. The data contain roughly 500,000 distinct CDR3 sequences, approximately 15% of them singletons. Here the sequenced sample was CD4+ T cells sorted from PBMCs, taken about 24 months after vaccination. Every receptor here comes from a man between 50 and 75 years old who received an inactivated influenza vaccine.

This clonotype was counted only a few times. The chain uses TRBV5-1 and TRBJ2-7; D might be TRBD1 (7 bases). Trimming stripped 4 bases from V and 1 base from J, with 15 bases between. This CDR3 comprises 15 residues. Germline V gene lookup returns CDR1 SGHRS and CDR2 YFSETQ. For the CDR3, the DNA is TGCGCCAGCAGCCCCGCTCCAGGGGGGTCCTACGAGCAGTACTTC. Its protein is CASSPAPGGSYEQYF.

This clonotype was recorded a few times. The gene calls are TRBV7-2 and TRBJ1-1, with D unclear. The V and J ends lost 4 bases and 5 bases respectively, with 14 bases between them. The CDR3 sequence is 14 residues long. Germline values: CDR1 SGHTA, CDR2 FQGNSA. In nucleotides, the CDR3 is TGTGCCAGCAGCTCCCCGAGGCCGGAGACTGAAGCTTTCTTT. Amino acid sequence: CASSSPRPETEAFF.

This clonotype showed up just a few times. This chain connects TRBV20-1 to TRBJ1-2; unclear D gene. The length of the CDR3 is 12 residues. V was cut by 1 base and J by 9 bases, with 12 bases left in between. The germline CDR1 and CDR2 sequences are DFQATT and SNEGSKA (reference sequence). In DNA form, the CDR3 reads TGCAGTGCTAGAGGGGTGGATCAACGCTACACCTTC. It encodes CSARGVDQRYTF.

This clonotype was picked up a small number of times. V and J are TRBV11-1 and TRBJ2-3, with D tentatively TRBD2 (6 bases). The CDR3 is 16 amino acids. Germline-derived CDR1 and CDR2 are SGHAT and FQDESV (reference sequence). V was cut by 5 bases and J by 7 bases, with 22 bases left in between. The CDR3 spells CASSTGTWGGEHTQYF. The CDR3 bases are TGTGCCAGCAGCACCGGGACTTGGGGCGGTGAGCATACGCAGTATTTT.

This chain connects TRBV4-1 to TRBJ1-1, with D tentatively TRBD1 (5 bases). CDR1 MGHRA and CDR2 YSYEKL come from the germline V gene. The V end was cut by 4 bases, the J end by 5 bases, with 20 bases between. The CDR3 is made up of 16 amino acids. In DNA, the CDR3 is TGCGCCAGCAGCCCGTTGGTCGGGAAAAAGGGGACTGAAGCTTTCTTT. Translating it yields CASSPLVGKKGTEAFF.

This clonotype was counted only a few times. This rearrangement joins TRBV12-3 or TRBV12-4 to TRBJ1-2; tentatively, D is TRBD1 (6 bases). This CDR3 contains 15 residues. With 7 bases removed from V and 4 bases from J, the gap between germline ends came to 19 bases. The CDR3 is CASTMTGSVGYGYTF. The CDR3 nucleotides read TGTGCCAGCACCATGACAGGTTCGGTGGGCTATGGCTACACCTTC.